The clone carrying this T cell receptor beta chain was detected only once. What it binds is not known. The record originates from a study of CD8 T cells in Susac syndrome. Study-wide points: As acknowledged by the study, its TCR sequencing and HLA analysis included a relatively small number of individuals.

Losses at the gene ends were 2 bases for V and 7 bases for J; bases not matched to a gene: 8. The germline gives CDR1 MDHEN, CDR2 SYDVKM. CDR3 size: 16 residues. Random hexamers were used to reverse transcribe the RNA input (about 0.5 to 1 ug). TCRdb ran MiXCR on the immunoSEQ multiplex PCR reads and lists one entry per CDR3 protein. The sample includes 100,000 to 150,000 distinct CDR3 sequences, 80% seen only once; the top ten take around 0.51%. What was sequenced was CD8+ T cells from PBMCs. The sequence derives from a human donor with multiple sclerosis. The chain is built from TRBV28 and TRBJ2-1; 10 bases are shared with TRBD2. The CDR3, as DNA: TGTGCCAGCAGTTTAGTACTAGCGGGGAGGGGGAATGAGCAGTTCTTC. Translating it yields CASSLVLAGRGNEQFF.